This entry features one TCR beta chain sequence. This CDR3 spans 15 amino acids. The V gene lost 3 bases and the J gene lost 4 bases, with 15 bases spanning the gap. From germline, CDR1 is MNHNS and CDR2 SASEGT. This entry belongs to a study of blood T cell repertoires in COVID-19. Study background: The United States, Italy and Spain supplied acute and convalescent COVID-19 samples. From T cells, B-cell-depleted T cells, or PBMCs came the material, which was cDNA or gDNA.

Authors' processing steps: Reference gene primers were amplified, and this amplification served to estimate nucleated cell counts. The repertoire was sequenced with immunoSEQ multiplex PCR; TCRdb's copy has only in-frame clones and lacks some. The DNA gave D and trimming, while V, J and clone size come from that table. The sample carries under 250,000 clones, approximately 89% recorded once. The TCR comes from an older woman who had recovered from COVID-19. The chain has TRBV6-1 and TRBJ1-1; no definite D call. Sequencing was done on a sample of peripheral blood. The CDR3 protein is CASSETHPPGTEAFF. The CDR3 coding sequence is TGTGCCAGCAGTGAGACTCACCCCCCGGGCACTGAAGCTTTCTTT.